Presented here are 27 T cell receptor beta chains from one specimen sequenced in a study of cytomegalovirus exposure and HLA in healthy donors. This PCR relied on a set of 60 Vbeta primers and 13 Jbeta primers. Sequencing was performed with immunoSEQ multiplex PCR; in TCRdb, only in-frame clones are kept and a portion is missing. The sample has around 170,000 clones, about 72% seen once. Sequences were obtained from PBMCs. These receptor sequences come from a girl aged 5 to 17 in good health and CMV-seronegative.

This chain joins TRBV5-4 and TRBJ1-5; 7 nucleotides align to TRBD1. The CDR3 consists of 15 residues. Per the germline V gene, CDR1 is SGHNT and CDR2 is YYREEE (reference sequence). V shed 0 bases and J 5 bases; nucleotides not matched to a gene: 5. CDR3 protein: CASSLGLGTDQPQHF. CDR3 nucleotides: TGTGCCAGCAGCTTGGGACTCGGGACAGATCAGCCCCAGCATTTT.

A few counts support this clone. CDR3 residues: CSVVVGGFTDTQYF. CDR3 DNA: TGCAGCGTTGTGGTTGGAGGGTTCACAGATACGCAGTATTTT. The chain couples TRBV29-1 to TRBJ2-3; tentatively, D is TRBD2 (6 bases). V lost 4 bases, J lost 2 bases, and 13 bases lay in between. Germline CDR1 is SQVTM and CDR2 is ANQGSEA. This CDR3 region has 14 residues.

This clone was observed once. The chain joins TRBV5-4 to TRBJ1-2, with D tentatively TRBD1 (5 bases). The CDR3 loop spans 13 amino acids. Trimming pared 0 bases from V and 3 bases from J, leaving 6 bases between. The germline CDR1 and CDR2 sequences are SGHNT and YYREEE (reference sequence). CDR3 bases: TGTGCCAGCAGCTTGGACAGGCACTATGGCTACACCTTC. Its protein product is CASSLDRHYGYTF.

This chain connects TRBV2 to TRBJ2-7; D is perhaps TRBD1 (6 bases). V dropped 0 bases and J dropped 1 base, with 10 bases sitting between them. This CDR3 is 15 amino acids long. CDR1 and CDR2 (germline): SNHLY, FYNNEI. The CDR3 nucleotides read TGTGCCAGCAGTGAAGCCCTGGACAGATCCTACGAGCAGTACTTC. Encoded protein: CASSEALDRSYEQYF.

This clone was recorded a few times. In DNA, the CDR3 is TGTGCCAGCAGGGACAGCCGATCCTACGAGCAGTACTTC. Its protein is CASRDSRSYEQYF. This chain joins TRBV2 and TRBJ2-7; D might be TRBD1 (6 bases). This CDR3 comprises 13 residues. Trimming shortened V by 6 bases and J by 1 base, and 10 bases separated the two germline ends. CDR1 SNHLY and CDR2 FYNNEI come from the germline V gene. Supplemented by reference TRBV2 and TRBJ2-7, the full variable domain reads EPEVTQTPSHQVTQMGQEVILRCVPISNHLYFYWYRQILGQKVEFLVSFYNNEISEKSEIFDDQFSVERPDGSNFTLKIRSTKLEDSAMYFCASRDSRSYEQYFGPGTRLTVT.

Regarding this clone: One end of the junction varies from germline; a read error may be responsible. The chain combines TRBV5-1 with TRBJ2-2, with 9 bases identical to TRBD2. The CDR3 loop spans 16 amino acids. Germline values: CDR1 SGHRS, CDR2 YFSETQ. CDR3 bases: TGCGCCAGCACCTTGGGGCTAGCGGGGTCCACCGGGGAGCTGTTTTTT. Residues: CASTLGLAGSTGELFF.

The genes are TRBV19 and TRBJ2-1; perhaps TRBD2 as D (6 bases). Trimming cost V 6 bases and J 4 bases, with 16 bases left between them. The CDR3 is 15 residues long. Germline V gene sequence: CDR1 LNHDA, CDR2 SQIVND (reference sequence). CDR3 region: CASSWPRGDYNEQFF. The CDR3 DNA sequence: TGTGCCAGTAGCTGGCCGCGGGGAGATTACAATGAGCAGTTCTTC.

This clone was observed a few times. The V call is TRBV4-1, the J call TRBJ1-5; D gene unclear. Germline CDR1 reads MGHRA; CDR2 reads YSYEKL. Trimming took 1 base from V and 7 from J, leaving 8 bases between them. The CDR3 spans 13 residues. The CDR3 protein is CASSQAPGQPQHF. The CDR3 bases are TGCGCCAGCAGCCAAGCGCCCGGGCAGCCCCAGCATTTT.

The J gene is TRBJ2-7, the V gene TRBV5-1; 9 bases map to TRBD1. V lost 2 bases to trimming and J lost 3 bases; unmatched junction nucleotides: 3. The CDR3 is 14 amino acids. The germline V gene has CDR1 SGHRS and CDR2 YFSETQ. The CDR3 reads CASSFPGQGYEQYF. CDR3 coding DNA: TGCGCCAGCAGCTTTCCGGGACAGGGCTACGAGCAGTACTTC.

This chain connects TRBV7-8 to TRBJ2-7, with 10 bases matching TRBD1. V dropped 1 base and J dropped 7; count of bases not matched to a gene: 4. The CDR3 has 14 amino acids. CDR1 and CDR2 from the germline V gene are SGHVS and FQNEAQ. CDR3 nucleotides: TGTGCCAGCAGCTTAGGACAGGGGGCGGGTGAGCAGTACTTC. Amino acid sequence: CASSLGQGAGEQYF.

This chain joins TRBV6-1 and TRBJ1-5; TRBD1 is a possible D gene (5 bases). CDR3 length: 12 amino acids. Germline V gives CDR1 MNHNS, CDR2 SASEGT. The V gene lost 7 bases and the J gene lost 12 bases, with 16 bases spanning the gap. In DNA form, the CDR3 reads TGTGCCAGCAAAGGCGGGGCCGGAGACCAGCATTTT. Translating it yields CASKGGAGDQHF.

The chain joins TRBV13 to TRBJ2-5; a weak D match, TRBD2 (6 bases). V lost 6 bases, J lost 1 base, and 15 bases lay in between. The CDR3 is 15 residues long. Germline CDR1 and CDR2: PRHDT and FYEKMQ (reference sequence). CDR3 bases: TGTGCCAGCAGTTTCGGGGGAGATGGCCAAGAGACCCAGTACTTC. The encoded protein is CASSFGGDGQETQYF.

The chain joins TRBV6-5 to TRBJ1-6, with TRBD1 matching over 8 bases. There are 15 residues in the CDR3. Germline loops: CDR1 MNHEY, CDR2 SVGAGI. After removal of 5 bases from V and 7 bases from J, the junction contained 7 bases not matched to a gene. CDR3 amino acids: CASSLDRDANSPLHF. The DNA of the CDR3 is TGTGCCAGCAGTCTGGACAGGGATGCCAATTCACCCCTCCACTTT.

The gene calls are TRBV6-1 and TRBJ2-5; a weak D match, TRBD1 (6 bases). The J call is uncertain, as TRBJ2-7 better fits the DNA end. Looked up from germline, CDR1 is MNHNS and CDR2 is SASEGT. This CDR3 region has 13 residues. In nucleotides, the CDR3 is TGTGCCAGCAGTTTACAGGGAACCTACGAGCAGTACTTC. Encoded protein: CASSLQGTYEQYF.

CDR3 residues: CAWTLSSSDLGAFF. In DNA form, the CDR3 reads TGTGCCTGGACCCTCTCTTCCAGCGACCTTGGGGCTTTCTTT. The chain employs TRBV30 and TRBJ1-1; no clear D. CDR3 size: 14 residues. Deletions cut 4 bases from V and 11 bases from J, with 23 bases between. Germline assignment: CDR1 GTSNPN and CDR2 SVGIG (reference sequence).

CDR3 DNA sequence: TGTGCCAGCAGTTCGGGACAGGGGAGAGGCTACACCTTC. Translating gives CASSSGQGRGYTF. The chain employs TRBV27 and TRBJ1-2, with 10 nucleotides matching TRBD1. The CDR3 is 13 residues long. Germline CDR1 and CDR2: MNHEY and SMNVEV (reference sequence). With V trimmed by 4 bases and J by 8 bases, 4 bases remained unmatched.

V and J are TRBV11-2 and TRBJ1-1; 7 bases align to TRBD1. CDR1 is SGHAT and CDR2 is FQNNGV in the germline V gene. The CDR3 sequence is 14 residues long. With V trimmed by 6 bases and J by 7 bases, 11 bases remained unmatched. As DNA, the CDR3 is TGTGCCAGCAGTGAGGACAGGCAAACTCATGAAGCTTTCTTT. Translated: CASSEDRQTHEAFF.

In this sample, this clone turned up once. The chain is built from TRBV19 and TRBJ2-1, with 15 bases aligning to TRBD2. Germline loops: CDR1 LNHDA, CDR2 SQIVND (reference sequence). This CDR3 has 17 amino acids. The V and J ends lost 2 bases and 4 bases, in that order; junction bases with no gene match: 3. The CDR3 loop is CASSIRTSGGGYNEQFF. The CDR3 bases are TGTGCCAGTAGTATACGGACTAGCGGGGGGGGATACAATGAGCAGTTCTTC.

The chain carries TRBV6-6 and TRBJ2-7; 8 bases map to TRBD1. CDR3 length: 14 amino acids. Germline values: CDR1 MNHNY, CDR2 SVGAGI (reference sequence). Trimming took 7 bases from V and 6 from J; bases not matched to a gene: 11. The chain's CDR3 is CASKPPGGTSEQYF. The CDR3 DNA reads as TGTGCCAGCAAACCGCCAGGGGGCACTTCCGAGCAGTACTTC.

The chain employs TRBV27 and TRBJ2-1; 11 nucleotides match TRBD1. The germline CDR1 and CDR2 sequences are MNHEY and SMNVEV (reference sequence). This CDR3 is 16 amino acids long. V trimming: 7 bases; J trimming: 3 bases; junction bases outside the gene matches: 8. The CDR3 is CASTPLGTGGYNEQFF. The CDR3 nucleotides are TGTGCCAGCACTCCCCTCGGGACAGGGGGCTACAATGAGCAGTTCTTC.

The rearrangement uses TRBV6-1 and TRBJ2-2; maybe TRBD1 (6 bases). Trimming took off 4 bases at V and 6 bases at J, with 15 bases between the two ends. CDR3 length: 15 residues. From germline, CDR1 is MNHNS and CDR2 SASEGT. In nucleotides, the CDR3 is TGTGCCAGCAGTGTACAGGGCGTTCTGGCCGGGGAGCTGTTTTTT. This translates into CASSVQGVLAGELFF.

This clone was counted a single time. The V and J genes are TRBV28 and TRBJ1-1; 9 positions agree with TRBD1. The CDR3 length is 15 residues. V gave up 5 bases and J gave up 3 bases; unmatched junction bases: 7. Germline loops: CDR1 MDHEN, CDR2 SYDVKM. CDR3 loop: CASSRPGQGYTEAFF. CDR3 nucleotides: TGTGCCAGCAGTCGGCCGGGACAGGGTTACACTGAAGCTTTCTTT.

The V call is TRBV30, the J call TRBJ1-6; a possible D gene is TRBD1 (6 bases). Looked up from germline, CDR1 is GTSNPN and CDR2 is SVGIG (reference sequence). The ends were cut back, 7 bases at V and 0 bases at J, with 16 bases in the middle. This CDR3 comprises 16 residues. CDR3 loop: CASSPRGFSYNSPLHF. In nucleotides, the CDR3 is TGTGCCTCCAGTCCCAGGGGATTCTCCTATAATTCACCCCTCCACTTT.

V gene TRBV7-6 combines with J gene TRBJ2-3, with 12 bases fitting TRBD2. The CDR3 has 15 amino acids. Trimming at V came to 1 base and at J to 7 bases, leaving 3 bases not matched to a gene. Germline values: CDR1 SGHVS, CDR2 FNYEAQ. The DNA for the CDR3 is TGTGCCAGCAGCTTAGTTACTAGCGGGGGGAATACGCAGTATTTT. It yields the protein CASSLVTSGGNTQYF.

The gene calls are TRBV5-4 and TRBJ1-6; 7 bases are shared with TRBD1. This CDR3 spans 14 amino acids. The V gene end was trimmed by 7 bases and the J gene end by 5 bases; junction bases not matched to a gene: 6. Germline values: CDR1 SGHNT, CDR2 YYREEE (reference sequence). In DNA, the CDR3 is TGTGCCAGCTGTAGGACAGGCGATAATTCACCCCTCCACTTT. This codes for CASCRTGDNSPLHF.

The chain recombines TRBV5-4 with TRBJ2-3; 9 nucleotides match TRBD1. The CDR3 consists of 17 residues. J was trimmed by 0 bases and V by 4 bases; bases with no gene match: 9. Germline CDR1 SGHNT, CDR2 YYREEE (reference sequence). CDR3 amino acids: CASSGITGGRSTDTQYF. The CDR3 region has the DNA TGTGCCAGCAGCGGGATAACAGGGGGCCGGAGCACAGATACGCAGTATTTT.

The chain combines TRBV18 with TRBJ1-5; 11 nucleotides line up with TRBD1. This CDR3 contains 16 residues. CDR1 and CDR2 from the germline V gene are KGHSH and LQKENI. Trimming removed 3 bases from V and 8 bases from J; junction bases left unmatched: 9. CDR3 nucleotide sequence: TGTGCCAGCTCACCCAGGGGACAGGGGGATGGTGAGCCCCAGCATTTT. Translation gives CASSPRGQGDGEPQHF.